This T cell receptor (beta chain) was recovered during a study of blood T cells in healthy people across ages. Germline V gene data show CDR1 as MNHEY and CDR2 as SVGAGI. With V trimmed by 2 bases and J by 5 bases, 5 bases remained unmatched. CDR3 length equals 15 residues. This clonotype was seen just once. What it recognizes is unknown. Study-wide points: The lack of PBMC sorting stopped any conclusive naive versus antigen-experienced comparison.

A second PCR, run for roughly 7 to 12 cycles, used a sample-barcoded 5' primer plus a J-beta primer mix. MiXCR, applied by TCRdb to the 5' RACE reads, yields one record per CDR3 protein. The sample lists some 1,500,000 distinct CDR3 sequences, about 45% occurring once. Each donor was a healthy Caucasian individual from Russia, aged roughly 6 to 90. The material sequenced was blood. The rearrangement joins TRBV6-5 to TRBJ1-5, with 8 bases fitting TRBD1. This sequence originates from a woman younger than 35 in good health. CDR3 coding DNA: TGTGCCAGCAGTTACGCACAGGGGGTGGATCAGCCCCAGCATTTT. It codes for CASSYAQGVDQPQHF.